This TCR beta chain is drawn from a study of T-cell reconstitution after alpha-beta-depleted transplantation in children. CDR1 MNHEY and CDR2 SMNVEV come from the germline V gene (reference sequence). Losses at the gene ends were 6 bases for V and 2 bases for J; bases not matched to a gene: 10. The CDR3 is 15 amino acids. This clonotype was seen only a few times. It was with unique molecular identifiers that the TCRbeta library was prepared. TCRdb recomputed calls from the PCR reads with MiXCR, one row per CDR3 protein. In the table there are around 440,000 distinct CDR3 sequences, 8% to 11% of which are singletons.

The receptor comes from a child aged 2-15 years with inherited bone marrow failure, due to receive a stem cell transplant. The sample was PBMCs, taken before TCRalphabeta/CD19-depleted stem cell transplant. The rearrangement links TRBV27 to TRBJ2-7; 7 positions match TRBD2. The CDR3: CASSWGGRQPYEQYF. The CDR3 region has the DNA TGTGCCAGCAGCTGGGGAGGGAGACAGCCCTACGAGCAGTACTTC.